The source of this T cell receptor (beta chain) is a study of blood T cell repertoires in COVID-19. Study overall: Sources were T cells, B-cell-depleted T cells, or PBMCs; the material itself was cDNA or gDNA.

The germline V gene encodes CDR1 PRHDT and CDR2 FYEKMQ (reference sequence). The CDR3 is 15 residues long. V lost 5 bases and J lost 8; bases outside the gene matches: 8. The protocol was immunoSEQ multiplex PCR, while the TCRdb copy is restricted to in-frame clones and leaves out a portion. The sample contains about 39,000 clones, 70% to 90% of which appear only once. The sample comprised peripheral blood. This rearrangement joins TRBV13 to TRBJ1-4; 10 nucleotides line up with TRBD1. The clonotype was recovered from a human donor in a cohort sampled during active COVID-19. This chain's CDR3 is CASSPLGTGVEKLFF. CDR3 bases: TGTGCCAGCAGCCCCCTCGGGACAGGGGTGGAAAAACTGTTTTTT.